This T cell receptor (beta chain) was recorded in a study of OX40 agonist ivuxolimab in advanced cancers. Study-level background: Aged roughly 23 to 79 with a mean of about 60 years, they were more than 80% male.

Using immunoSEQ multiplex PCR, the repertoire was profiled, and TCRdb retains in-frame clones only, with some absent. The sample lists roughly 50,000 clones, about 82% seen once, with 1% in the top ten. Trimming removed 1 base at V and 4 bases at J, with 16 bases between. Germline V gene lookup returns CDR1 SGHVS and CDR2 FQNEAQ. This CDR3 contains 16 residues. The sample in question was CD4+ or CD8+ T cells sorted from blood, obtained in a trial of the OX40 agonist ivuxolimab. The chain has TRBV7-8 and TRBJ1-2; no definite D call. The receptor was derived from an adult with an advanced solid tumor such as melanoma, head and neck, liver or kidney cancer. The CDR3: CASSLDVTHKTYGYTF. The DNA of the CDR3 is TGTGCCAGCAGCTTAGACGTGACTCACAAGACCTATGGCTACACCTTC.